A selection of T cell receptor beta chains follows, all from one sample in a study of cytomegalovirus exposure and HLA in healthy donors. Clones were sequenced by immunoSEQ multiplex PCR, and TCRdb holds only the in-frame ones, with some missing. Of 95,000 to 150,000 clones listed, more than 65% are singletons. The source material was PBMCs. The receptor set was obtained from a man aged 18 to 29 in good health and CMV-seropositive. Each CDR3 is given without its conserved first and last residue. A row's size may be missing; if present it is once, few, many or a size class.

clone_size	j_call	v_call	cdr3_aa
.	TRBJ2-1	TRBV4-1	ASSQEWQGDNEQF
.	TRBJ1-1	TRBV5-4	ASSLNQGFGDTEAF
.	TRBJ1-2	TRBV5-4	ASSLFWSGSDGYT
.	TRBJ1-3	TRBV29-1	SVSQGGHTIY
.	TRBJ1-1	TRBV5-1	ASSHTGVEDTEAF
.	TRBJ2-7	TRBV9	ASSTLAGAAYEQY
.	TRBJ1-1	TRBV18	ASSPDLGVRETEAF
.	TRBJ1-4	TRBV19	ASSMGQTINEKLF
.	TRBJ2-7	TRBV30	AWSVGRRQWPYGQY
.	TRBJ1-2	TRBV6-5	ASSYGQGGYGYT
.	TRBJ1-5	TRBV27	ASSLAGDQPQH
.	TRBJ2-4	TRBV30	AWSAPVNIQY
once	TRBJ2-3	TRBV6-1	ASSASDTDTQY
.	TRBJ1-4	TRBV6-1	ASSEQTGGFGEKLF
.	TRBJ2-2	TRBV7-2	ASSTGTSGNTGELF
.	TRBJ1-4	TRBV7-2	ASSLVPDTNEKLF
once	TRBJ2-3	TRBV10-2	ASSLQGLAGGDTQY
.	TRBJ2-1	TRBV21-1	ASSKVTRQGVNEQF
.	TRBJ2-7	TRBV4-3	ASSQDHKGLTEQY
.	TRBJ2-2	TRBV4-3	ASSQYRQNTGELF
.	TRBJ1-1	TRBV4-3	ASSQDRGTEAF
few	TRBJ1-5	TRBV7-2	ASSPTAYPNQPQH
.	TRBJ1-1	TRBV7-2	ASSLAMATEAF
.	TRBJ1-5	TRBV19	ASSILRVAGDRGRNQPQH
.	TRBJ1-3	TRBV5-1	ASSLVPQRISGNTIY
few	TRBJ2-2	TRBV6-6	ASSPQETGELF
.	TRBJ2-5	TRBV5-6	ASSSASGRGQETQY
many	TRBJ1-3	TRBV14	ASSPHQKVSGNTIY
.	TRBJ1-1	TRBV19	ASTRGFDTEAF
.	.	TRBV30	AWSVVAGGPYEQY
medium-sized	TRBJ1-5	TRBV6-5	ASSPENSNQPQH
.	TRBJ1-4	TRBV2	ASTAQGGGDEKLF
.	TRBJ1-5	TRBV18	ASSKDRGVDQPQH
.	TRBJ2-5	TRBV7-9	ASSSDRGPQY